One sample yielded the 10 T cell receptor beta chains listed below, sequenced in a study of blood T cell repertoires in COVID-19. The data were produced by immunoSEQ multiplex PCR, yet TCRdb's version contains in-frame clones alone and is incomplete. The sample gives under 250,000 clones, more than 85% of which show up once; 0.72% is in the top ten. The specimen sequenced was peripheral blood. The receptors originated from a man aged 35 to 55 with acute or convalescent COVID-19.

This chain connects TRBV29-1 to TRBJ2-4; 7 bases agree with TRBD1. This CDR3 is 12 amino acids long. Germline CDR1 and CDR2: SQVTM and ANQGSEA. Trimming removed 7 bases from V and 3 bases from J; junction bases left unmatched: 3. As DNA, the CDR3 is TGCAGCGGCCGGGACAGCAAAAACATTCAGTACTTC. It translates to CSGRDSKNIQYF.

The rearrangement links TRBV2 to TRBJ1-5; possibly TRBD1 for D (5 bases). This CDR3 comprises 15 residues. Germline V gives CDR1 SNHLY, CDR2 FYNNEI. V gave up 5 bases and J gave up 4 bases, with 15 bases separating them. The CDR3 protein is CASSREKAGNQPQHF. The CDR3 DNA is TGTGCCAGCAGTCGTGAGAAAGCAGGGAATCAGCCCCAGCATTTT.

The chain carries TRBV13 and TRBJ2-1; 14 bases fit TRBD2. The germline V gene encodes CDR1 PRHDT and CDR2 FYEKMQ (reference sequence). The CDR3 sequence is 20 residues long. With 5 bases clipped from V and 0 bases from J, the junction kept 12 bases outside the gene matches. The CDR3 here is CASSAPRLAGGISSYNEQFF. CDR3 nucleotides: TGTGCCAGCAGCGCACCCCGACTAGCGGGAGGGATTAGCTCCTACAATGAGCAGTTCTTC.

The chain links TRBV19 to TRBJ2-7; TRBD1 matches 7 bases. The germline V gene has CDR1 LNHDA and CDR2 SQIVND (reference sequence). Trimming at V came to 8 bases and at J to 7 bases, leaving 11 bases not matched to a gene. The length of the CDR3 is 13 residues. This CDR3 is CASHTGAAGEQYF. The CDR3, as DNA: TGTGCCAGTCATACAGGGGCCGCCGGGGAGCAGTACTTC.

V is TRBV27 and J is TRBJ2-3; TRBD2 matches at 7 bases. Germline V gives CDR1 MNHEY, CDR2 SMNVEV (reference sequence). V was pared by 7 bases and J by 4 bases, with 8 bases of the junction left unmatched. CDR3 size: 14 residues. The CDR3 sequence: CASNPIGRSDTQYF. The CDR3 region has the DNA TGTGCCAGCAACCCCATCGGGAGGTCAGATACGCAGTATTTT.

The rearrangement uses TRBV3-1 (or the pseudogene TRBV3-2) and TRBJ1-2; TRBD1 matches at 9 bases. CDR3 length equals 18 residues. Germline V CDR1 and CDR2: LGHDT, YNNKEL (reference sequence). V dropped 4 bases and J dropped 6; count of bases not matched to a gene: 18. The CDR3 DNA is TGTGCCAGCAGCCCCGAACGGGACAGGGTTTATCCCCTCCATGGCTACACCTTC. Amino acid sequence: CASSPERDRVYPLHGYTF.

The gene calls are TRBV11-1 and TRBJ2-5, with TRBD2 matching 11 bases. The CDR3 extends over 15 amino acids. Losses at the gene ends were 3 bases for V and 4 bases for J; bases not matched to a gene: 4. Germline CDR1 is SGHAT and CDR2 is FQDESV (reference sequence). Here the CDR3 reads CASSLPLAGGETQYF. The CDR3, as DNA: TGTGCCAGCAGCTTGCCTCTAGCGGGAGGAGAGACCCAGTACTTC.

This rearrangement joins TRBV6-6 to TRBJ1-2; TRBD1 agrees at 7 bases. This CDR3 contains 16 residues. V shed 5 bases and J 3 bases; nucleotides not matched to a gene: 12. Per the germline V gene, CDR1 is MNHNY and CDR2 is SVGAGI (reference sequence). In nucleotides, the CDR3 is TGTGCCAGCAGTCCCCCAGGGCAGGGGGATGACTATGGCTACACCTTC. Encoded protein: CASSPPGQGDDYGYTF.

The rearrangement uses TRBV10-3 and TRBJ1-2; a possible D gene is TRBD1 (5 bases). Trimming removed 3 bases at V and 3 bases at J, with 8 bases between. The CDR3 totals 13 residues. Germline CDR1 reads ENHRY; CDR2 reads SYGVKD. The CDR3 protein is CAISEGEYYGYTF. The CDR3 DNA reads TGTGCCATCAGTGAAGGGGAATACTATGGCTACACCTTC.

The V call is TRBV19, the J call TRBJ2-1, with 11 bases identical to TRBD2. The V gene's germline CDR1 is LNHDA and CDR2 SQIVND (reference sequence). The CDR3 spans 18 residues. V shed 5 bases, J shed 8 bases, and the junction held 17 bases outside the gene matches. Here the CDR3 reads CASSLSRLAGTVGHEQFF. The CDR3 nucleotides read TGTGCCAGTAGTCTTTCCCGACTAGCGGGGACGGTGGGGCATGAGCAGTTCTTC.